This T cell receptor beta chain is from a study of cytomegalovirus exposure and HLA in healthy donors (dated by TCRdb to 2016 to 2017). Turning to the overall study: An earlier analysis of several hundred of the donors reported 276 Gb of sequence data and 95 million to 120 million unique TCR beta sequences obtained from around 180 million T cells. An early release covering some 640 HLA-typed donors comprised approximately 290 gigabases of sequencing data and 65 million to 100 million unique TCR sequences. Among the roughly 400 genotyped donors, 75% to 90% belonged to the genetic ancestry cluster associated with self-reported Caucasian donors. The study aimed to test whether signatures of past pathogen exposure could be identified by cataloging public T cell receptors. The study used immunosequencing to profile the T cell repertoires of 666 subjects and linked those repertoires to cytomegalovirus serostatus. Besides the first cohort of 550 to 750 subjects, a separate validation cohort made up of over 95 different subjects was used. The study combined high-throughput TCR immunosequencing, statistical association of individual TCRs with disease status, and machine learning to predict cytomegalovirus infection status. A later analysis re-analyzed previously published TCR beta repertoires from approximately 700 donors and added high-resolution HLA genotyping to study TCR occurrence patterns. Rather than using new phenotypic data, the later analysis identified candidate immune exposures from TCR beta sequences and from how often those sequences occurred across donors. An earlier analysis of 500 to 750 of the donors applied high-throughput TCR beta sequencing to assess whether each TCR beta V gene segment acted as functional or pseudogenic. Donor age, sex, ethnicity and CMV serostatus were compiled together with the repertoire data. A later genetic analysis used genome-wide SNP genotypes for about 60% of the roughly 700 donors, treating that subset as a discovery cohort. Every repertoire in the discovery cohort had been generated on one and the same sequencing platform. Class I and class II HLA loci were covered by the typing at four-digit resolution. The number of typed donors differed by locus: roughly 620-630 for A, B, C, DRB1 and DQB1; approximately 540 for DQA1; approximately 600 for DPA1; and around 450 for DPB1. Because of strong linkage in the cohort, a few DR-DQ haplotypes were treated as single units for association and clustering. Among some 410 genotyped donors of the cohort, an average of approximately 240,000 unique TCR beta nucleotide sequences were sequenced per donor, around a sixth of them non-productive.

Including cysteine and phenylalanine, the CDR3 has 16 amino acids. Solely the CDR3 DNA is kept, with 48 bases framed from the first base. After removal of 8 bases from V and 6 bases from J, the junction retains 14 bases not matched to a gene. Based on the germline V gene, the CDR1 and CDR2 sequences are SGHVS and FNYEAQ. The cohort was made up of 666 healthy bone marrow donors. All cohort members were sampled while nominally healthy, although unrecorded immune exposures were likely present. The donor was CMV seronegative and belonged to the group of approximately 320 seronegative cohort members. A peripheral blood sample was provided by each donor, and peripheral blood mononuclear cells were used for TCR beta sequencing. Genomic DNA was extracted from the blood cell samples with the Qiagen DNeasy Blood Extraction Kit. Results the study describes overall, beyond this receptor: The earlier analysis of some 560 of the donors excluded fewer than 20 rarely observed V segments, including chromosome 9 orphons, because counts were too low. It was suggested by the authors that the approach could potentially be generalized to other disease states and immunological phenotypes. Correlated functional status among segregating V segments might reflect linkage disequilibrium, but an unknown experimental factor could not be ruled out. A total of 150 to 200 TCR beta chains were listed by the study as associated with cytomegalovirus. A later genetic analysis reported fewer N-insertions in productive TCRs among donors in an Asian-associated ancestry cluster than the roughly 700-donor mean. Most CMV-associated TCR beta chains appeared to be HLA-restricted in a later analysis, and the HLA associations seemed to be driven largely by CMV exposure. The classifier was reported to diagnose cytomegalovirus status with high specificity and sensitivity in both the original cohort and the validation cohort. Because the 87-base-pair reads could not distinguish some IMGT-functional V segments, including TRBV6-2 and TRBV6-3, those segments were excluded. At a false discovery rate of 0.05, a later analysis linked 16,000 or so TCR beta sequences to specific HLA alleles. Presence/absence analyses assumed roughly uniform sequencing depth across donors, an assumption that may not hold. An earlier analysis of approximately 530 of the donors showed that most TCR beta V segments appeared in productive rearrangements either about 90% or about 30% of the time, which broadly matched IMGT annotations. Several of the top co-occurrence clusters appeared to be linked to parvovirus B19, influenza, CMV and Epstein-Barr virus, according to a later analysis. A cluster of highly shared sequence variants was judged likely to represent a technical artifact of the sequencing pipeline. In this cohort, only TCR beta chains were sequenced, and detectable features were limited by the absence of alpha or paired-chain data. A further reported finding was that TCR beta sequences accurately predicted the HLA-A and HLA-B alleles for most subjects in the first cohort. When HLA alleles, especially DR and DQ, strongly co-occurred, TCR associations were difficult to assign to individual alleles. CMV serostatus was the only immune exposure information available for the cohort. In a later genetic analysis, a missense DCLRE1C variant was associated with V-gene and J-gene trimming of TCR beta chains, and the association was replicated in an independent cohort. In a later analysis, TCR association rates were found to vary across HLA loci, with the most associated TCRs seen for DRB1 alleles and the fewest for HLA-C alleles. Because some donors lacked HLA typing at each locus, the association tests relied only on the typed subset. In vitro tests confirmed that three of the cytomegalovirus-associated TCR beta chains recognize cytomegalovirus antigens. In a later analysis, HLA-associated TCR beta chains showed more clonal expansion and lower generation probabilities than non-associated chains that were equally common. Most TCR sequences were seen in very few donors, while some public TCRs were found in many individuals.

The receptor library was made with the immunoSEQ multiplex PCR assay. The multiplex PCR relied on a mix of 60 forward primers for TCR Vbeta segments and 13 reverse primers for TCR Jbeta segments. The CDR3 region of rearranged TCR beta genes was amplified from genomic DNA with a multiplex PCR assay. The amplified TCR beta libraries were sequenced on the Illumina HiSeq System as 87-base-pair reads. Per the source publication's procedure: In a later analysis, roughly 80 million unique TCR beta chains were counted across the 500 to 850 repertoires, and some 10 million of these chains were shared by at least two donors. Raw reads were error-corrected and collapsed into unique sequences by a nearest-neighbor algorithm in which closely related sequences were merged to remove PCR and sequencing errors. Alignment of CDR3 sequences to IMGT reference sequences was used to assign V, D and J gene segments. Each retained sequence needed at least a six-nucleotide match to both a V gene segment and a J gene segment. A rearrangement was called productive if the CDR3 had no stop codons and remained in frame with V and J, and every other rearrangement was called non-productive. Following IMGT convention, CDR3 was defined as the stretch from the second conserved V-encoded cysteine up to the conserved J-encoded phenylalanine. The earlier analysis of fewer than 700 of the donors excluded sequences that lacked an unambiguous match to a single V gene segment. An earlier analysis of almost 600 of the donors classified V segments as functional when productive rearrangements were above 56.7% and as segregating when the standard deviation between donors was above 5%. To diagnose cytomegalovirus status from the catalog of TCR beta chain sequences, a statistical classification framework was built. A later analysis assigned V and J genes by comparing TCR nucleotide sequences with IMGT/GENE-DB human TR gene sequences. A later analysis assigned CDR3 sequences and most-parsimonious VDJ recombination scenarios with the TCRdist pipeline. In a later analysis, each TCR beta chain was defined by its CDR3 amino acid sequence together with its V-gene family, and reads lacking a unique V-gene family were excluded. As a way to deal with suspected cross-contamination and a sequencing artifact, a later analysis dropped roughly 620 nucleotide sequences that were highly shared and had low generation probability. For each public chain, a later analysis derived a clonal expansion index from normalized ranks of inferred template counts within each repertoire. In a later analysis, generation probabilities were computed using a VDJ recombination model fitted to out-of-frame rearrangements, and the results were checked against IGoR. In a later analysis, TCR-TCR, TCR-HLA and TCR-CMV co-occurrence was scored with hypergeometric tests, and a repertoire-size bias correction was applied to TCR pairs. A later analysis estimated false discovery rates by permuting HLA or CMV assignments 20 times. In a later analysis, co-occurring TCRs were grouped with DBSCAN, and TCRdist sequence similarity was added when clustering was performed within HLA-allele-positive subsets. Co-occurrence clustering excluded repertoires with fewer than 30,000 or more than 120,000 public chains, plus five with anomalous nucleotide sharing. The table was pulled from immuneACCESS by TCRdb, which kept in-frame rearrangements only. Such tables lose some clones; where checked, under half of the loss comes from unresolved V genes, and the rest has no known cause. V and J calls and clone size come straight from that table; D and trimming were deduced from the DNA. Recorded for this sample are 100,000 to 150,000 clones; roughly 80% of them occurred a single time. Roughly 6.1% of the sample rests with the top ten.

As to this clone: Its antigen remains unidentified. Qualities for individual bases were not recorded, and no much larger clone is one base off.

Sequencing was performed on PBMCs. This receptor was identified in a woman aged 40-49 years in good health and CMV-seronegative. The V and J segments used are TRBV7-6 and TRBJ2-2; 8 central nucleotides agree with TRBD2. CDR3 loop: CASLRGGGRLAGELFF. The bases are TGTGCCAGCCTTCGGGGCGGGGGGCGTTTGGCCGGGGAGCTGTTTTTT.